This T cell receptor (beta chain) was sequenced for a study of neurological immune-mediated disorders. Many counts were recorded for this clonotype. This sample's time point: longitudinal time-point 1 (baseline). A total of 2 million PBMCs stored at -80 degrees C provided the unsorted libraries. TCRdb reanalysed the 5' RACE reads using MiXCR and keeps one entry per CDR3 protein. The sample has 70,000 to 75,000 distinct CDR3 sequences; approximately 14% are singletons. The V gene's germline CDR1 is SGHTA and CDR2 FQGNSA. The CDR3 consists of 14 residues. V dropped 5 bases and J dropped 1; count of bases not matched to a gene: 3.

The receptor was isolated from a female donor with HTLV-1-associated myelopathy (HAM/TSP). Sequenced: PBMCs. This chain links TRBV7-2 with TRBJ1-1; 8 bases match TRBD1. Written as DNA, the CDR3 is TGTGCCAGCAGCGACAGGGGAAGGAACACTGAAGCTTTCTTT. Translation gives CASSDRGRNTEAFF.